The next 18 T cell receptor beta chains were all read from a single sample in a study of blood T cell repertoires in COVID-19. TCRdb's table, derived via immunoSEQ multiplex PCR, lists solely in-frame clones and lacks some. The repertoire holds a few hundred thousand clones, with roughly 90% as singletons. What was sequenced was peripheral blood. These receptors originate from a man aged 40-49 years with acute or convalescent COVID-19.

The chain uses TRBV25-1 and TRBJ2-1; D unresolved. Trimming removed 5 bases from V and 1 base from J, with 12 bases in between. Germline loops: CDR1 MGHDK, CDR2 SYGVNS. CDR3 length: 15 amino acids. The CDR3 region is CASSTNLWSYNEQFF. DNA for the CDR3: TGTGCCAGCAGTACGAACCTATGGTCCTACAATGAGCAGTTCTTC. Complete variable domain (other parts from reference TRBV25-1 and TRBJ2-1): EADIYQTPRYLVIGTGKKITLECSQTMGHDKMYWYQQDPGMELHLIHYSYGVNSTEKGDLSSESTVSRIRTEHFPLTLESARPSHTSQYLCASSTNLWSYNEQFFGPGTRLTVL.

The chain couples TRBV7-9 to TRBJ2-3; tentatively, D is TRBD1 (6 bases). V lost 8 bases and J lost 0, with 15 bases in between. CDR1 and CDR2 (germline): SEHNR, FQNEAQ (reference sequence). The CDR3 has 15 amino acids. For the CDR3, the DNA is TGTGCCAGCGTGAGAGGGGGACCAAGCACAGATACGCAGTATTTT. Protein sequence: CASVRGGPSTDTQYF. The full variable domain, rest sourced from reference TRBV7-9 and TRBJ2-3, is DTGVSQNPRHKITKRGQNVTFRCDPISEHNRLYWYRQTLGQGPEFLTYFQNEAQLEKSRLLSDRFSAERPKGSFSTLEIQRTEQGDSAMYLCASVRGGPSTDTQYFGPGTRLTVL.

A single count supports this clone. The chain employs TRBV6-5 and TRBJ1-2, with 7 bases that match TRBD1. J gave up 7 bases and V 5 bases, and 10 bases lay outside the gene matches. Germline assignment: CDR1 MNHEY and CDR2 SVGAGI. The CDR3 spans 14 residues. The CDR3 nucleotides are TGTGCCAGCAGTAGACAGGGTCGGATCGGTGGCTACACCTTC. Its translation is CASSRQGRIGGYTF.

CDR3 bases: TGCGCCAGCAGCCGCCAAGGAGGAGGGGGCTCTAACACCGGGGAGCTGTTTTTT. It encodes CASSRQGGGGSNTGELFF. The chain links TRBV5-1 to TRBJ2-2, with D possibly being TRBD1 (7 bases). Trimming shortened V by 4 bases and J by 2 bases, and 21 bases separated the two germline ends. CDR3 length: 18 residues. Germline CDR1 is SGHRS and CDR2 is YFSETQ.

The rearrangement joins TRBV9 to TRBJ1-2; TRBD1 aligns across 11 bases. The ends lost 7 bases at V and 6 bases at J; junction bases unmatched: 14. Germline V CDR1 and CDR2: SGDLS, YYNGEE. The CDR3 totals 16 residues. The CDR3 bases are TGTGCCAGCGGACAGGGGGCGTTTGAGGATCGCGATGGCTACACCTTC. Encoded protein: CASGQGAFEDRDGYTF.

CDR3 loop: CASSPGLSTDTQYF. For the CDR3, the DNA is TGTGCCAGCAGCCCGGGACTCTCCACAGATACGCAGTATTTT. J is TRBJ2-3 and V is TRBV6-4; TRBD2 is a possible D gene (6 bases). The length of the CDR3 is 14 residues. Trimming shortened V by 6 bases and J by 2 bases, and 12 bases separated the two germline ends. Germline assignment: CDR1 MRHNA and CDR2 SNTAGT.

The chain links TRBV10-3 to TRBJ1-1; TRBD1 agrees at 10 bases. V shed 6 bases and J 0 bases; nucleotides not matched to a gene: 4. The CDR3 consists of 15 residues. From germline, CDR1 is ENHRY and CDR2 SYGVKD. CDR3 sequence (DNA): TGTGCCATCAGGGGACAGGGGTATATGAACACTGAAGCTTTCTTT. Amino acids: CAIRGQGYMNTEAFF.

The V and J genes are TRBV20-1 and TRBJ2-1; 7 bases agree with TRBD1. The CDR3 spans 10 residues. Germline loops: CDR1 DFQATT, CDR2 SNEGSKA (reference sequence). With V trimmed by 5 bases and J by 8 bases, 0 bases remained unmatched. The CDR3 DNA reads as TGCAGTGCTGGACAGGATGAGCAGTTCTTC. This codes for CSAGQDEQFF.

This sequence joins TRBV5-6 and TRBJ1-5; 8 nucleotides match TRBD1. CDR1 is SGHDT, CDR2 YYEEEE, per germline. The junction had 8 bases not matched to a gene; V was cut back by 3 bases and J by 3 bases. The CDR3 is made up of 16 amino acids. The CDR3 here is CASSSLRTGLNQPQHF. The CDR3 DNA reads as TGTGCCAGCAGCTCCCTAAGGACAGGGCTCAATCAGCCCCAGCATTTT.

V is TRBV19 and J is TRBJ1-2; 8 bases are shared with TRBD1. The CDR3 extends over 12 amino acids. Germline lookup yields CDR1 LNHDA and CDR2 SQIVND (reference sequence). V lost 10 bases and J lost 8; bases outside the gene matches: 9. CDR3 sequence: CATIGQGGGYTF. CDR3 nucleotides: TGTGCCACCATAGGACAGGGTGGCGGCTACACCTTC.

This chain connects TRBV21-1 to TRBJ1-1; the listed D gene, TRBD1, was not tested against the DNA. TRBV21-1 has pseudogene status. The CDR3 has 16 amino acids. CDR3 residues: CASSKAPRQGNTEAFF. The CDR3 DNA is TGTGCCAGCAGCAAAGCGCCCAGGCAGGGGAACACTGAAGCTTTCTTT.

The chain employs TRBV9 and TRBJ2-2; 7 positions match TRBD2. Germline lookup yields CDR1 SGDLS and CDR2 YYNGEE. The CDR3 contains 14 residues. V dropped 0 bases and J dropped 7; count of bases not matched to a gene: 3. CDR3 coding DNA: TGTGCCAGCAGCGTAGAAGGGACTAACGGGGAGCTGTTTTTT. This sequence encodes CASSVEGTNGELFF.

The chain couples TRBV10-3 to TRBJ1-1; 8 bases fit TRBD1. The J segment lost 4 bases and the V segment lost 10 bases, leaving 8 bases of the junction unmatched. Germline V lookup: CDR1 ENHRY, CDR2 SYGVKD. The CDR3 is 13 residues long. Written as DNA, the CDR3 is TGTGCCACCTCAGACAGGGGAGGCACTGAAGCTTTCTTT. It encodes CATSDRGGTEAFF.

DNA for the CDR3: TGCGCCAGCAGCCACCCCTCCCGGGAACCCTCAAATGAGCAGTTCTTC. Translating it yields CASSHPSREPSNEQFF. This chain uses TRBV4-1 with TRBJ2-1, with D maybe TRBD2 (5 bases). CDR3 length equals 16 residues. Deletions cut 3 bases from V and 7 bases from J, with 19 bases between. The germline CDR1 and CDR2 sequences are MGHRA and YSYEKL.

The chain joins TRBV7-2 to TRBJ1-2; unclear D gene. Germline values: CDR1 SGHTA, CDR2 FQGNSA. The CDR3 spans 13 residues. V lost 2 bases and J 6 bases, leaving 10 bases between the germline ends. CDR3: CASSLSGRNGYTF. CDR3 nucleotide sequence: TGTGCCAGCAGCTTAAGCGGGCGGAATGGCTACACCTTC.

This rearrangement joins TRBV19 to TRBJ1-2; 7 bases are shared with TRBD1. The CDR3 runs 14 residues. The V gene's germline CDR1 is LNHDA and CDR2 SQIVND (reference sequence). The V segment lost 7 bases and the J segment 3 bases; nucleotides outside the gene matches: 8. The CDR3 here is CASMGRQGDYGYTF. Here the CDR3 DNA reads TGTGCCAGTATGGGTCGGCAGGGGGACTATGGCTACACCTTC.

This clone was observed a single time. The chain carries TRBV28 and TRBJ2-5, with 12 bases lining up with TRBD2. CDR3 length: 15 amino acids. Germline CDR1 and CDR2: MDHEN and SYDVKM. V shed 6 bases, J shed 4 bases, and the junction held 6 bases outside the gene matches. The CDR3 coding sequence is TGTGCCAGCAGCTCACTGGGACTAGCGGGAGAGACCCAGTACTTC. This translates into CASSSLGLAGETQYF. The variable domain in full, with the rest retrieved from reference TRBV28 and TRBJ2-5, is DVKVTQSSRYLVKRTGEKVFLECVQDMDHENMFWYRQDPGLGLRLIYFSYDVKMKEKGDIPEGYSVSREKKERFSLILESASTNQTSMYLCASSSLGLAGETQYFGPGTRLLVL.

The V gene is TRBV15, the J gene TRBJ1-1; tentatively, D is TRBD1 (5 bases). V was trimmed by 5 bases and J by 6 bases, leaving 31 bases between them. The germline CDR1 and CDR2 sequences are LNHNV and YYDKDF (reference sequence). The CDR3 is made up of 19 amino acids. CDR3 amino acids: CATSFRPGSQVGVLAEAFF. As DNA, the CDR3 is TGTGCCACCAGCTTCCGCCCCGGGAGTCAAGTAGGGGTCCTGGCTGAAGCTTTCTTT. Variable domain in full (rest from reference TRBV15 and TRBJ1-1): DAMVIQNPRYQVTQFGKPVTLSCSQTLNHNVMYWYQQKSSQAPKLLFHYYDKDFNNEADTPDNFQSRRPNTSFCFLDIRSPGLGDTAMYLCATSFRPGSQVGVLAEAFFGQGTRLTVV.